The next 23 T cell receptor beta chains were all read from a single sample in a study of blood T cell repertoires in COVID-19. Clones were read by immunoSEQ multiplex PCR, and TCRdb kept only the in-frame ones, dropping some. The sample has around 150,000 clones; approximately 88% are singletons. Sequencing was performed on peripheral blood. The receptor source for this set is a man in his 60s with active or convalescent COVID-19.

The table lists this clone with a count of one. The V gene is TRBV18, the J gene TRBJ2-3; 9 nucleotides agree with TRBD2. The CDR3 spans 18 residues. CDR1 is KGHSH and CDR2 is LQKENI in the germline V gene. J gave up 0 bases and V 3 bases, and 10 bases lay outside the gene matches. CDR3 loop: CASSPGLAGSASTDTQYF. CDR3 nucleotides: TGTGCCAGCTCACCGGGTCTAGCGGGGTCGGCTAGCACAGATACGCAGTATTTT.

This chain uses TRBV10-3 with TRBJ1-1; the D is unclear. The germline V gene has CDR1 ENHRY and CDR2 SYGVKD. The CDR3 is 15 residues long. The V gene lost 7 bases and the J gene lost 4 bases, with 19 bases spanning the gap. CDR3 DNA sequence: TGTGCCATCAAAGAGGGCCTGACCGCTGGCACTGAAGCTTTCTTT. The encoded protein is CAIKEGLTAGTEAFF.

CDR3 loop: CATSRKFSGPLGPDTQYF. CDR3 in DNA: TGTGCCACCAGCAGAAAATTTAGCGGCCCCCTGGGCCCAGATACGCAGTATTTT. V usage is TRBV15 and J usage is TRBJ2-3, with D possibly matching TRBD2 (6 bases). V shed 2 bases and J shed 4 bases, with 22 bases lying between them. This CDR3 is built from 18 residues. Germline CDR1 LNHNV, CDR2 YYDKDF (reference sequence).

Here the CDR3 reads CASSLVIAGELFF. The CDR3 coding sequence is TGTGCCAGTAGTCTAGTAATCGCCGGGGAGCTGTTTTTT. The chain has TRBV19 and TRBJ2-2; D is ambiguous. V lost 5 bases to trimming and J lost 6 bases, with 10 bases between them. The CDR3 loop spans 13 amino acids. The V gene's germline CDR1 is LNHDA and CDR2 SQIVND (reference sequence). Variable domain in full (rest from reference TRBV19 and TRBJ2-2): DGGITQSPKYLFRKEGQNVTLSCEQNLNHDAMYWYRQDPGQGLRLIYYSQIVNDFQKGDIAEGYSVSREKKESFPLTVTSAQKNPTAFYLCASSLVIAGELFFGEGSRLTVL.

The rearrangement joins TRBV19 to TRBJ1-6; D remains ambiguous. In germline, CDR1 is LNHDA, CDR2 SQIVND (reference sequence). The CDR3 extends over 12 amino acids. Trimming cost V 6 bases and J 6 bases, with 6 bases left between them. The DNA for the CDR3 is TGTGCCAGTAGAACATTTAATTCACCCCTCCACTTT. This sequence encodes CASRTFNSPLHF.

This CDR3 reads CASSRQGAFDYGYTF. CDR3 nucleotide sequence: TGTGCCAGCTCACGACAGGGGGCGTTCGACTATGGCTACACCTTC. This chain links TRBV18 with TRBJ1-2, with 10 nucleotides matching TRBD1. CDR3 length: 15 residues. Losses at the gene ends were 4 bases for V and 3 bases for J; bases not matched to a gene: 5. The germline gives CDR1 KGHSH, CDR2 LQKENI.

The V gene is TRBV11-2, the J gene TRBJ2-7; 10 nucleotides line up with TRBD1. V shed 5 bases and J 3 bases; nucleotides not matched to a gene: 7. CDR3 size: 15 residues. Per germline, CDR1 SGHAT and CDR2 FQNNGV. The CDR3 DNA is TGTGCCAGCAGCGCGGTGACAGGGGGCAGCTACGAGCAGTACTTC. Amino acid sequence: CASSAVTGGSYEQYF.

This chain connects TRBV6-5 to TRBJ2-7; 7 positions match TRBD1. V was clipped by 6 bases and J by 3 bases; unmatched bases: 8. The germline CDR1 and CDR2 sequences are MNHEY and SVGAGI. The CDR3 consists of 14 residues. The CDR3 region is CASRNPGQLYEQYF. CDR3 nucleotide sequence: TGTGCCAGCAGGAACCCGGGACAGCTCTACGAGCAGTACTTC.

The V call is TRBV29-1, the J call TRBJ1-2; 8 nucleotides agree with TRBD1. CDR1 and CDR2 (germline): SQVTM, ANQGSEA. Trimming at V came to 6 bases and at J to 6 bases, leaving 12 bases not matched to a gene. The length of the CDR3 is 14 residues. This CDR3 is CSVVPGGRSDGYTF. CDR3 DNA: TGCAGCGTCGTCCCAGGGGGCAGGTCGGATGGCTACACCTTC.

This clone has a handful of counts. This chain links TRBV5-1 with TRBJ2-7, with D possibly matching TRBD2 (6 bases). The CDR3 length is 16 residues. CDR1 and CDR2 from the germline V gene are SGHRS and YFSETQ. The ends were cut back, 1 base at V and 3 bases at J, with 17 bases in the middle. The CDR3, as DNA: TGCGCCAGCAGCTTGCAAACGGGAGTGGCTGGCTACGAGCAGTACTTC. This encodes CASSLQTGVAGYEQYF. The whole variable domain, remainder taken from reference TRBV5-1 and TRBJ2-7, is KAGVTQTPRYLIKTRGQQVTLSCSPISGHRSVSWYQQTPGQGLQFLFEYFSETQRNKGNFPGRFSGRQFSNSRSEMNVSTLELGDSALYLCASSLQTGVAGYEQYFGPGTRLTVT.

The V and J genes are TRBV3-1 (or the pseudogene TRBV3-2) and TRBJ2-2; weak D call: TRBD2 (5 bases). V was shortened by 4 bases and J by 6 bases, with 12 bases between the two germline ends. The CDR3 contains 14 residues. Germline CDR1 LGHDT, CDR2 YNNKEL (reference sequence). The CDR3, as DNA: TGTGCCAGCAGCCTTCTAGAGGGAGCCGGGGAGCTGTTTTTT. The encoded protein is CASSLLEGAGELFF.

J is TRBJ1-1 and V is TRBV18; 7 bases map to TRBD1. The CDR3 is 14 amino acids. CDR1 and CDR2 (germline): KGHSH, LQKENI. V dropped 8 bases and J dropped 1; count of bases not matched to a gene: 7. CDR3 residues: CASNRQGGNTEAFF. CDR3 coding DNA: TGTGCCAGCAACCGACAGGGAGGGAACACTGAAGCTTTCTTT.

V gene TRBV4-3 combines with J gene TRBJ2-3; D possibly corresponds to TRBD2 (5 bases). Trimming took 0 bases from V and 3 from J, leaving 19 bases between them. The length of the CDR3 is 18 residues. The germline gives CDR1 LGHNA, CDR2 YSLEER. This chain's CDR3 is CASSQDFGTSVGTDTQYF. In DNA form, the CDR3 reads TGCGCCAGCAGCCAAGATTTTGGAACTAGTGTGGGGACAGATACGCAGTATTTT.

The rearrangement joins TRBV6-6 to TRBJ1-4; 10 positions agree with TRBD1. V trimming: 6 bases; J trimming: 8 bases; junction bases outside the gene matches: 6. The germline V gene has CDR1 MNHNY and CDR2 SVGAGI (reference sequence). CDR3 length equals 14 residues. This CDR3 reads CASRSRDRGEKLFF. The DNA of the CDR3 is TGTGCCAGCAGGTCCCGGGACAGGGGAGAAAAACTGTTTTTT.

V is TRBV20-1 and J is TRBJ1-1; D remains unclear. Germline-derived CDR1 and CDR2 are DFQATT and SNEGSKA (reference sequence). The V end lost 6 bases, the J end lost 6 bases, and 8 bases lay between the germline ends. The CDR3 is 10 amino acids. CDR3: CSAEAAEAFF. The CDR3 coding sequence is TGCAGTGCGGAGGCGGCTGAAGCTTTCTTT.

The rearrangement uses TRBV6-5 and TRBJ1-2; 8 bases line up with TRBD1. The V gene's germline CDR1 is MNHEY and CDR2 SVGAGI. The CDR3 extends over 15 amino acids. V gave up 1 base and J gave up 4 bases; unmatched junction bases: 5. The CDR3, as DNA: TGTGCCAGCAGTTACTTGGCAGGGGGCGCCTATGGCTACACCTTC. Its protein is CASSYLAGGAYGYTF.

This chain joins TRBV9 and TRBJ2-1; no firm D call. Trimming removed 0 bases from V and 0 bases from J, with 7 bases in between. This CDR3 is 15 amino acids long. The germline V gene has CDR1 SGDLS and CDR2 YYNGEE. The CDR3 nucleotides are TGTGCCAGCAGCGTAGGCGGAGACTCCTACAATGAGCAGTTCTTC. Translation gives CASSVGGDSYNEQFF.

The chain is built from TRBV5-1 and TRBJ1-1; TRBD1 matches at 7 bases. V gave up 4 bases and J gave up 4 bases; unmatched junction bases: 7. The CDR3 extends over 14 amino acids. Germline CDR1 is SGHRS and CDR2 is YFSETQ. The chain's CDR3 is CASSVETGVTEAFF. The CDR3, as DNA: TGCGCCAGCAGCGTGGAAACAGGGGTCACTGAAGCTTTCTTT.

The chain combines TRBV9 with TRBJ1-3; perhaps TRBD1 as D (6 bases). The germline gives CDR1 SGDLS, CDR2 YYNGEE. Trimming pared 0 bases from V and 4 bases from J, leaving 11 bases between. The CDR3 has 15 residues. The CDR3 spells CASSVEGHLGNTIYF. DNA of the CDR3: TGTGCCAGCAGCGTAGAGGGACACCTAGGAAACACCATATATTTT.

The rearrangement links TRBV28 to TRBJ2-2, with a possible D match to TRBD2 (6 bases). V was pared by 2 bases and J by 1 base, with 17 bases between. CDR3 size: 18 residues. CDR1 is MDHEN, CDR2 SYDVKM, per germline. The CDR3 sequence is CASSLLLILEGNTGELFF. The CDR3 DNA follows: TGTGCCAGCAGTTTACTTCTAATTTTGGAGGGGAACACCGGGGAGCTGTTTTTT.

This clone is a singleton in its sample. V is TRBV4-1 and J is TRBJ1-4; perhaps TRBD1 as D (5 bases). The CDR3 is 15 residues long. Germline loops: CDR1 MGHRA, CDR2 YSYEKL. Trimming stripped 3 bases from V and 6 bases from J, with 14 bases between. The CDR3 is CASSQGWGGYEKLFF. In DNA, the CDR3 is TGCGCCAGCAGCCAGGGGTGGGGGGGATATGAAAAACTGTTTTTT.

This rearrangement joins TRBV18 to TRBJ1-6; 9 bases fit TRBD1. With V trimmed by 4 bases and J by 8 bases, 15 bases remained unmatched. CDR1 is KGHSH, CDR2 LQKENI, per germline. The CDR3 has 18 residues. The CDR3 spells CASSLSTGTGKIDSPLHF. The CDR3 nucleotides read TGTGCCAGCTCACTATCCACCGGGACAGGGAAAATCGATTCACCCCTCCACTTT.

This rearrangement joins TRBV7-8 to TRBJ2-7; possibly TRBD2 for D (6 bases). Looked up from germline, CDR1 is SGHVS and CDR2 is FQNEAQ. The length of the CDR3 is 13 residues. V was cut by 6 bases and J by 6 bases, with 15 bases left in between. CDR3 sequence: CASRHTGVGEQYF. Here the CDR3 DNA reads TGTGCCAGCAGACACACGGGAGTAGGCGAGCAGTACTTC.